A selection of T cell receptor beta chains follows, all from one sample in a study of PD-L1 blockade in urothelial cancer. Assay used: immunoSEQ multiplex PCR; TCRdb lists only in-frame clones, some missing. The data hold more than 50,000 clones, with about four fifths observed a single time. The material sequenced was PBMCs, taken around atezolizumab (anti-PD-L1) treatment. All receptors derive from a man between 65 and 85 years old with urothelial cancer. Each CDR3 is given with its conserved first and last residue. A D gene is named only where the DNA matches it firmly. Only part of the rows carry a size: once, few, many, or a class if the clone is expanded.

D | J | size | V | DNA | CDR3
- | TRBJ2-7 | - | TRBV2 | TGTGCCAGCAGTGAACGGAGGGAGCAGTACTTC | CASSERREQYF
TRBD1 | TRBJ2-5 | - | TRBV5-1 | TGCGCCAGCAGCCTGCTCGACAGGGAAGAGACCCAGTACTTC | CASSLLDREETQYF
TRBD1 | TRBJ2-5 | once | TRBV28 | TGTGCCAGCAGTTGGACAGGGAGCGTGGAGACCCAGTACTTC | CASSWTGSVETQYF
TRBD1 | TRBJ2-4 | - | TRBV9 | TGTGCCAGCAGCCCCCAGGGGACAGGGGTAGACATTCAGTACTTC | CASSPQGTGVDIQYF
TRBD2 | TRBJ2-7 | - | TRBV9 | TGTGCCAGCAGCGCCGGGACTAGCGGAGTTTACGAGCAGTACTTC | CASSAGTSGVYEQYF
TRBD1 | TRBJ1-2 | - | TRBV2 | TGTGCCAGCAGTGAAGAGGGACAGGGGGCTGGCTACACCTTC | CASSEEGQGAGYTF
- | TRBJ1-5 | - | TRBV14 | TGTGCCAGCAGCCAAGCTCTAGGACAGCCCCAGCATTTT | CASSQALGQPQHF
TRBD1 | TRBJ1-1 | - | TRBV7-9 | TGTGCCAGCAGCATGACAGGGGCTGAAGCTTTCTTT | CASSMTGAEAFF
- | TRBJ2-2 | - | TRBV28 | TGTGCCAGCAGCAGACCCCCAGGGAAGATGTACGGGGAGCTGTTTTTT | CASSRPPGKMYGELFF
- | TRBJ2-2 | - | TRBV5-1 | TGCGCCAGCAGCTTGGACATCACCGGGGAGCTGTTTTTT | CASSLDITGELFF
- | TRBJ1-1 | - | TRBV2 | TGTGCCAGCAGTGACAGGTGGTCGAACACTGAAGCTTTCTTT | CASSDRWSNTEAFF
- | TRBJ2-3 | once | TRBV29-1 | TGCAGCGCCGAAAGGGCGGGCACGCAGTATTTT | CSAERAGTQYF
TRBD1 | TRBJ2-5 | - | TRBV2 | TGTGCCAGCAAGGACAGGGCACAAGAGACCCAGTACTTC | CASKDRAQETQYF
- | TRBJ2-3 | - | TRBV28 | TGTGCCAGCAGTCCCCGACTAGTTGTCGGCACAGATACGCAGTATTTT | CASSPRLVVGTDTQYF
TRBD1 | TRBJ2-1 | few | TRBV4-1 | TGCGCCAGCAGACCAGATACAGGGGTTCTAGGCGATGAGCAGTTCTTC | CASRPDTGVLGDEQFF
- | TRBJ2-7 | few | TRBV10-3 | TGTGCCATCAGTGAGTTAAACTACGAGCAGTACTTC | CAISELNYEQYF
- | TRBJ2-1 | - | TRBV27 | TGTGCCAGCAGGACAGGCTACAATGAGCAGTTCTTC | CASRTGYNEQFF
- | TRBJ2-3 | - | TRBV28 | TGTGCCAGCAGTTTAGGTCAGGCGAATTGGACTAGCACAGATACGCAGTATTTT | CASSLGQANWTSTDTQYF
- | TRBJ1-1 | - | TRBV6-5 | TGTGCCAGCAGCAGGAACACTGAAGCTTTCTTT | CASSRNTEAFF
TRBD1 | TRBJ2-1 | - | TRBV5-1 | TGCGCCAGCAGACCGGGACAGATCTACAATGAGCAGTTCTTC | CASRPGQIYNEQFF
- | TRBJ2-3 | - | TRBV10-1 | TGCGCCAGCAGTGAGTCGACAATAGATACGCAGTATTTT | CASSESTIDTQYF
TRBD1 | TRBJ2-2 | few | TRBV5-1 | TGCGCCAGCAGCTGGACCTCTCAGGGGGCCGACGGGGAGCTGTTTTTT | CASSWTSQGADGELFF
TRBD2 | TRBJ2-5 | - | TRBV5-4 | TGTGCCAGCAGCTCCGCGGTGAGCGGGAGGGCCTGGGAGACCCAGTACTTC | CASSSAVSGRAWETQYF
- | TRBJ1-5 | - | TRBV18 | TGTGCCAGCTCATCGTACGTACAGGATAATCAGCCCCAGCATTTT | CASSSYVQDNQPQHF
- | TRBJ2-1 | - | TRBV7-6 | TGTGCCAGCAGCTTAGTGGCGGTTTCCTACAATGAGCAGTTCTTC | CASSLVAVSYNEQFF
TRBD2 | TRBJ2-1 | - | TRBV14 | TGTGCCAGCAGCCAAGCCGGGACTAGCGATAATGAGCAGTTCTTC | CASSQAGTSDNEQFF